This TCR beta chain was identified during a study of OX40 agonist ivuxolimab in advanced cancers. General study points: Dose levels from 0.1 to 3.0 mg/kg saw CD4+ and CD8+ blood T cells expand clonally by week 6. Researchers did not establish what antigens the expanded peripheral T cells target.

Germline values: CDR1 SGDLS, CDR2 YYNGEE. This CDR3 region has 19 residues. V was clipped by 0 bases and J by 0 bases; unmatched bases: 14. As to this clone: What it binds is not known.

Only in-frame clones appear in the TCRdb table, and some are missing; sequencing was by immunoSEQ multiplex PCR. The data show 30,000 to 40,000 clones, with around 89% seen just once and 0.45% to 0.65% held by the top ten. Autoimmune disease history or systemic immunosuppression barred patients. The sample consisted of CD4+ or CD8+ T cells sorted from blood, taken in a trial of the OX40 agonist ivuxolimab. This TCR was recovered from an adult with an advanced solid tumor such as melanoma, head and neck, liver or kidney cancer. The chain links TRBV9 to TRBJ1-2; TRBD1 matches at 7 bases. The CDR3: CASSVGAGGDLLANYGYTF. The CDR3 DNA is TGTGCCAGCAGCGTAGGAGCAGGGGGTGATTTGTTGGCTAACTATGGCTACACCTTC.